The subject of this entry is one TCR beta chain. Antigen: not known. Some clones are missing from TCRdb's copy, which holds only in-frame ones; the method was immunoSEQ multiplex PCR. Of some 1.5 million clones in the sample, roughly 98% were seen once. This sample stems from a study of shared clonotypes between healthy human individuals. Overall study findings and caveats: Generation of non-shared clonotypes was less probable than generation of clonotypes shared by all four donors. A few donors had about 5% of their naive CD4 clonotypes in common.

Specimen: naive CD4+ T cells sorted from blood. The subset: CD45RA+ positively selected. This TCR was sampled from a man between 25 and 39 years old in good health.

This CDR3 is CASSEGGSSYEQYF. The CDR3, as DNA: TGTGCCAGCAGTGAGGGCGGGAGTTCCTACGAGCAGTACTTC. The chain employs TRBV11-3 and TRBJ2-7, with TRBD2 matching 7 bases. V lost 6 bases to trimming and J lost 1 base; unmatched junction nucleotides: 6. Germline V gene sequence: CDR1 SGHNT, CDR2 YENEEA. CDR3 size: 14 residues. Drawing the rest from reference TRBV11-3 and TRBJ2-7, the complete variable domain is EAGVVQSPRYKIIEKKQPVAFWCNPISGHNTLYWYLQNLGQGPELLIRYENEEAVDDSQLPKDRFSAERLKGVDSTLKIQPAELGDSAVYLCASSEGGSSYEQYFGPGTRLTVT.